This T cell receptor beta chain originates from a study of blood T cell repertoires in COVID-19 (TCRdb year 2020). General notes on the study: Samples covering the acute and convalescent phases of COVID-19 were provided by collaborators in the United States, Italy and Spain. Where available, HLA class I and class II types were taken from metadata supplied by the sample provider and were not determined by assay-based typing. The material from the prospective study consisted of cDNA or gDNA derived from T cells, B-cell-depleted T cells, or PBMCs. Deeply sampled blood TCRbeta repertoires from subjects exposed to, actively infected with, or recovered from COVID-19 were included in the dataset. A freely available public database, intended as a resource for researchers studying the immune response to SARS-CoV-2, is where the repertoires were released. Nearly every sample came with metadata listing a de-identified subject ID, COVID-19 status, age in years and sex. The samples were drawn from two sources: the first 160 participants of the ongoing ImmuneRACE study, and 1,254 subjects contributed by 6 global collaborators.

TCRbeta CDR3 regions were amplified from genomic DNA using the immunoSEQ Assay, a bias-controlled multiplex PCR. Processing in the source paper ran as follows. Nucleated cell counts per sample were estimated from amplification of reference gene primers within the assay. To quantify the absolute abundance of each unique TCRbeta CDR3 rearrangement, sequence reads were collapsed and filtered. For each sample, productive Simpson clonality was calculated by taking the square root of Simpson's diversity index across productive rearrangements. TCRdb took this table from immuneACCESS and kept in-frame rearrangements with V and J called. Such tables lack part of the clones; where checked against another copy, unresolved V genes explain under half of the gap, and the rest is unexplained. The DNA gave D and trimming, while V, J and clone size come from that table. The sample data list some 290,000 clones, and roughly 87% of these were observed just once. The top ten constitute 2.2% of the sample.

Concerning this clone: The antigen it recognizes is unknown. No clone much larger than this one lies a single base away; base qualities are absent.

The paper as a whole reports these results and caveats: How much clinical and demographic metadata was included differed by source and by participant, and the metadata was provided uncurated.

Trimming removed 6 bases from V and 12 bases from J, leaving 18 bases between the germline ends. From the germline V gene (reference sequence), CDR1 is DFQATT and CDR2 is SNEGSKA. Counted from cysteine to phenylalanine, this CDR3 has 11 amino acids. Only the CDR3 region is kept as DNA, spanning 33 bases read in frame from base 1. Samples from volunteer blood donors who had recovered from COVID-19 were contributed by a second Seattle source. Whole blood was collected in K2EDTA tubes by collaborating institutions according to the institutions' own protocols. For TCRbeta analysis, collaborators shipped samples as frozen whole blood, isolated PBMCs, or DNA extracted from either of those sample types.

Sequenced: peripheral blood. The receptor was derived from a woman in her 50s who had recovered from COVID-19. The chain couples TRBV20-1 to TRBJ2-7; D gene: possibly TRBD1, on 6 matching bases. The DNA sequence reads TGCAGTGCCAGCCCTAGACAGGACAGGTACTTC. This encodes CSASPRQDRYF.